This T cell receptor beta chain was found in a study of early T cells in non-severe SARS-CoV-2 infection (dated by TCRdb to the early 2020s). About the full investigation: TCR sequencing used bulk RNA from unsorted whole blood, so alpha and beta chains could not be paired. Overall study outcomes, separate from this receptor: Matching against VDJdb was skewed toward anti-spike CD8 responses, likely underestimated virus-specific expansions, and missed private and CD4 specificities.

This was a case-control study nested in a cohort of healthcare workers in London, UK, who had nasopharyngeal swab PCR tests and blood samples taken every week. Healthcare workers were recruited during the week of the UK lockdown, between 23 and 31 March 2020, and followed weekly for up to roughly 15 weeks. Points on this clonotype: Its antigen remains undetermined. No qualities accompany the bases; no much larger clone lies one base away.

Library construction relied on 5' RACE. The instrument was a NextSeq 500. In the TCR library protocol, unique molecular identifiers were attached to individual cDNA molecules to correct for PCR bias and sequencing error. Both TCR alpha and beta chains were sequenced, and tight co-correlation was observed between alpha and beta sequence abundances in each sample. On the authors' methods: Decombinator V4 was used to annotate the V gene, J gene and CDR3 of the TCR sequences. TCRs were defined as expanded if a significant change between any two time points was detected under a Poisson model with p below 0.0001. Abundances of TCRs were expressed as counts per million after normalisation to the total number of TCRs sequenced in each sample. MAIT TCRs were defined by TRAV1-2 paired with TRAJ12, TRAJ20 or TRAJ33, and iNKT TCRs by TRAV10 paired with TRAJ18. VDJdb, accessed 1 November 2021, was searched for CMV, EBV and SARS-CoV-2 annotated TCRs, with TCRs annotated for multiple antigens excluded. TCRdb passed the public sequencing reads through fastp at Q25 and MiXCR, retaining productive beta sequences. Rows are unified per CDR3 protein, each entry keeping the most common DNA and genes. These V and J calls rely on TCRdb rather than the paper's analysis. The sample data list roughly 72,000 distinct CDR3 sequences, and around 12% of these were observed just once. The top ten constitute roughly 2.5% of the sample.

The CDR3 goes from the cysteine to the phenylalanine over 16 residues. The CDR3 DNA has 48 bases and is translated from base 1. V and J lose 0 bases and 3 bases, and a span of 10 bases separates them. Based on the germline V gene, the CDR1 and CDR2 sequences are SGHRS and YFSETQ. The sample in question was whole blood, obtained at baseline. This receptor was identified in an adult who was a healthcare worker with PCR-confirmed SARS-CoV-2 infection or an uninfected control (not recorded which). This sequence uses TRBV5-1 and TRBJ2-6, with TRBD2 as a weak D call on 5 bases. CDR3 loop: CASSLGIDYGANVLTF. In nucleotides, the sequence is TGCGCCAGCAGCTTGGGGATAGACTATGGGGCCAACGTCCTGACTTTC. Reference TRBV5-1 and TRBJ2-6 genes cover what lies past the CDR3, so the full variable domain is KAGVTQTPRYLIKTRGQQVTLSCSPISGHRSVSWYQQTPGQGLQFLFEYFSETQRNKGNFPGRFSGRQFSNSRSEMNVSTLELGDSALYLCASSLGIDYGANVLTFGAGSRLTVL.